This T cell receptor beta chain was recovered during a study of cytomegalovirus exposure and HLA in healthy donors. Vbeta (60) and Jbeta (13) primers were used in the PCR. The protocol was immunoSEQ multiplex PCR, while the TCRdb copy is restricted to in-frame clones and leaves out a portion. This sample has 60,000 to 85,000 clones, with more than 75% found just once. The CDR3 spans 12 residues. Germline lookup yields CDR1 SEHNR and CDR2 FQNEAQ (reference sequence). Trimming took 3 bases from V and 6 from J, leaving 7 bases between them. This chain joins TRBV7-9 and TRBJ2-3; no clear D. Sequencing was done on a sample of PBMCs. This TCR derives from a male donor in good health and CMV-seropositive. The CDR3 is CASSFTYDTQYF. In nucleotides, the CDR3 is TGTGCCAGCAGCTTTACTTACGATACGCAGTATTTT.